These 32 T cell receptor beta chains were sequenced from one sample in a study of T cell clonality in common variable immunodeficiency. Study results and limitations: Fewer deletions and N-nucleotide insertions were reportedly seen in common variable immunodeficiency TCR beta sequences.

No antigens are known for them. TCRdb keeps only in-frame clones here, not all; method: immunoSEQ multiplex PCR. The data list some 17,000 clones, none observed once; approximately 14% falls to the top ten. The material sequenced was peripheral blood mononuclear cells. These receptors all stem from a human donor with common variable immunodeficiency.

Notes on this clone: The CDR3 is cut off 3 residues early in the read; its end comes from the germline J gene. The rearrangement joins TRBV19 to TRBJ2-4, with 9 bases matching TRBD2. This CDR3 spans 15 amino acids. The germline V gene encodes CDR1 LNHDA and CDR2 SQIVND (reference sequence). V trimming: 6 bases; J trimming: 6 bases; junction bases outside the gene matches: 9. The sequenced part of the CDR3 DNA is TGTGCCAGTAGCCGGCCGGGACTAGCTGCAAACATT. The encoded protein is CASSRPGLAANI. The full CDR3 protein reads CASSRPGLAANIQYF.

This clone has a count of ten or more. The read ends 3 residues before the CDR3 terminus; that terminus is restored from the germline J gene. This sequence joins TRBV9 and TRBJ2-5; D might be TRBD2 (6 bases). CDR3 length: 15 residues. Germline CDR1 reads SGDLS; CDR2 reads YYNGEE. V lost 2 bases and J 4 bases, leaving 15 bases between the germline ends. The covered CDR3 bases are TGTGCCAGCAGCGTGGCGGGGTCCGTCGGAGAGACC. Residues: CASSVAGSVGET. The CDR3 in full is CASSVAGSVGETQYF.

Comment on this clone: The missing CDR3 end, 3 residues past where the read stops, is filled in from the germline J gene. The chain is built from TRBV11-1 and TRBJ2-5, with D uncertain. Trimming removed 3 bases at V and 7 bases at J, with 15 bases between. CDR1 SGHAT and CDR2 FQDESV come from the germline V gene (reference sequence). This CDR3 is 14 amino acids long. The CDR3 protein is CASSFDTGWVTQYF. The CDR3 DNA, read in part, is TGTGCCAGCAGCTTCGACACCGGTTGGGTGACC.

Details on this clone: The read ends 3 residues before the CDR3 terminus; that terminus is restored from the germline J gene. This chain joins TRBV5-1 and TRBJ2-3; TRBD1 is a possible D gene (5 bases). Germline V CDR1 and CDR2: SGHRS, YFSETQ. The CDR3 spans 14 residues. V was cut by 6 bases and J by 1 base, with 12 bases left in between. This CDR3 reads CASNRGVGTDTQYF. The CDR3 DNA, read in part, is TGCGCCAGCAATAGGGGTGTGGGCACAGATACG.

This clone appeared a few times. The CDR3 bases that were read are TGTGCCAGCTCACTCGGACAGTCTTATAGCAATCAGCCC. Amino acids: CASSLGQSYSNQP. The complete CDR3 protein is CASSLGQSYSNQPQHF. The chain carries TRBV18 and TRBJ1-5; possibly TRBD1 for D (6 bases). The CDR3 end lies 3 residues beyond the end of the read and is filled in from the germline J gene. The V and J ends lost 4 bases and 0 bases respectively, with 13 bases between them. Per germline, CDR1 KGHSH and CDR2 LQKENI. CDR3 length: 16 amino acids.

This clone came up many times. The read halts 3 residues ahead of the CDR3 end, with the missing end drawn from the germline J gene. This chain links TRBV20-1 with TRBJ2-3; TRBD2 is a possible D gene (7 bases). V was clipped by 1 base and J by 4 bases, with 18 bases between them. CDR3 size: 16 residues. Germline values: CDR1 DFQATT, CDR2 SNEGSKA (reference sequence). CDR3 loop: CSARGVRGGAPDTQYF. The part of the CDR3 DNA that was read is TGCAGTGCTAGAGGAGTAAGGGGGGGGGCCCCAGATACG.

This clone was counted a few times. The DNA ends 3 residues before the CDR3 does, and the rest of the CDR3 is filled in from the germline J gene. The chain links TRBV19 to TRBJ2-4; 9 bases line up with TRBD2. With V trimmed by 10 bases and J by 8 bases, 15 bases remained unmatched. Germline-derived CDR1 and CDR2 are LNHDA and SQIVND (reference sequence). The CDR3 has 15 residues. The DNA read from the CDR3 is TGTGCCACTCCTTTGCGGGGACTAGCAATAGACATT. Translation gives CATPLRGLAIDI. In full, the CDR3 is CATPLRGLAIDIQYF.

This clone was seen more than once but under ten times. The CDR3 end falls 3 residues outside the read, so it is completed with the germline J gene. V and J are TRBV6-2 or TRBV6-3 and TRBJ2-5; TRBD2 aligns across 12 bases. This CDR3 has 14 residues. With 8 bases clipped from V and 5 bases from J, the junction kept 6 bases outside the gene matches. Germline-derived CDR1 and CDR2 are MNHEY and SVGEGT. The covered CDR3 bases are TGTGCCAGCTCGGGCCTAGCGGGAGGGGAGACC. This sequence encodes CASSGLAGGET. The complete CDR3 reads CASSGLAGGETQYF.

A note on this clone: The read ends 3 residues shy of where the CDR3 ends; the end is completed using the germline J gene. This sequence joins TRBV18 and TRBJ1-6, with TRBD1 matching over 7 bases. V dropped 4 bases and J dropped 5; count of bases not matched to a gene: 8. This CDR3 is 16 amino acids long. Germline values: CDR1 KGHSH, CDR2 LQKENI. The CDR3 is CASSLLTGVNNSPLHF. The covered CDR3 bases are TGTGCCAGCTCACTCCTTACAGGGGTCAATAATTCACCC.

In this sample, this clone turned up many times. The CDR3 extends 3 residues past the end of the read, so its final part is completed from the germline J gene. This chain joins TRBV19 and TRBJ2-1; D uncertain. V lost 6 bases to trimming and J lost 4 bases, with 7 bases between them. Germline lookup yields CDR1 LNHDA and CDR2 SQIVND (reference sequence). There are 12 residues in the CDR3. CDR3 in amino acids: CASSLQYNEQFF. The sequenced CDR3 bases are TGTGCCAGTAGCCTGCAGTACAATGAG.

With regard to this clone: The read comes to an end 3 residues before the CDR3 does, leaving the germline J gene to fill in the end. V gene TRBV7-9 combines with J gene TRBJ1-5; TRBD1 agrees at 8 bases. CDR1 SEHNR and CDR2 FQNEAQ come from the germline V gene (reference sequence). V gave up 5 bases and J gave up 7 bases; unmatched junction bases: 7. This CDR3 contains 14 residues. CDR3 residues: CASSQQGGGQPQHF. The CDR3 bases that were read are TGTGCCAGCAGCCAACAGGGGGGTGGACAGCCC.

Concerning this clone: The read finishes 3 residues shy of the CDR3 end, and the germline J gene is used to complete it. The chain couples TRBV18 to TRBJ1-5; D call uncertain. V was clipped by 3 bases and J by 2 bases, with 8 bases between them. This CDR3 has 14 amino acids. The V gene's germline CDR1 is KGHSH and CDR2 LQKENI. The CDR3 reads CASSPAAGNQPQHF. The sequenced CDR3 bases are TGTGCCAGCTCACCTGCCGCGGGCAATCAGCCC. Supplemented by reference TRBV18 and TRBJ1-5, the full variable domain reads NAGVMQNPRHLVRRRGQEARLRCSPMKGHSHVYWYRQLPEEGLKFMVYLQKENIIDESGMPKERFSAEFPKEGPSILRIQQVVRGDSAAYFCASSPAAGNQPQHFGDGTRLSIL.

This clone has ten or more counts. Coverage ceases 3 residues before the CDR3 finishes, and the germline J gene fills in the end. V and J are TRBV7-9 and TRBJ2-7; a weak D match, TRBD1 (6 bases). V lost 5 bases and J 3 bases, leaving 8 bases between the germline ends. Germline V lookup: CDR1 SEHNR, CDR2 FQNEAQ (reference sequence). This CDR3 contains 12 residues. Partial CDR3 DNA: TGTGCCAGCAGCCAACAGGGCTACGAG. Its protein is CASSQQGYE. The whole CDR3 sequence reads CASSQQGYEQYF.

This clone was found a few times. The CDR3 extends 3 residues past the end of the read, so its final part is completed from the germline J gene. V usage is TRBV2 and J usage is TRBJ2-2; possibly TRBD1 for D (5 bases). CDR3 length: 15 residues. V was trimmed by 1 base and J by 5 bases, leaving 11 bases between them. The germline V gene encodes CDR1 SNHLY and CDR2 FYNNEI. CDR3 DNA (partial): TGTGCCAGCAGTGAAGGGGTAGGGGCAACCGGGGAG. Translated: CASSEGVGATGE. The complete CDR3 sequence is CASSEGVGATGELFF.

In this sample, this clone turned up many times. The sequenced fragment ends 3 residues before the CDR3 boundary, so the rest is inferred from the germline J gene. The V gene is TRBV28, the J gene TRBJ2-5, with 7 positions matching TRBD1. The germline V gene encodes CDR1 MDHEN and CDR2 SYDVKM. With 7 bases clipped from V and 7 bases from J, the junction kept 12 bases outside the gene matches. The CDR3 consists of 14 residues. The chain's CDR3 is CASTSGQAVGTQYF. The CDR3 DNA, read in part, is TGTGCCAGCACCTCAGGACAGGCAGTGGGGACC.

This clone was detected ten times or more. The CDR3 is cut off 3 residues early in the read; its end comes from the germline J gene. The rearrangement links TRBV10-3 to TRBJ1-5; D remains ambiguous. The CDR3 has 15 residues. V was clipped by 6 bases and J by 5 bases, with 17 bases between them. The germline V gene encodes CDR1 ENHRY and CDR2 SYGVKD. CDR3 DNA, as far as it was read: TGTGCCATCAGCTCTACAAATTCGGGGTATCAGCCC. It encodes CAISSTNSGYQP. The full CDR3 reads CAISSTNSGYQPQHF.

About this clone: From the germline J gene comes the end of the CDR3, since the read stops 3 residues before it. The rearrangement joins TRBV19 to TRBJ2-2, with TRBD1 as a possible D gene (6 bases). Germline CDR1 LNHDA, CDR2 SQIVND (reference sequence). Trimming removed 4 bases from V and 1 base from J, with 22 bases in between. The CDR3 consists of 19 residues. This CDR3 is CASSKRIRPGQRNTGELFF. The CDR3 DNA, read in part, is TGTGCCAGTAGTAAAAGGATACGACCGGGACAAAGGAACACCGGGGAG.

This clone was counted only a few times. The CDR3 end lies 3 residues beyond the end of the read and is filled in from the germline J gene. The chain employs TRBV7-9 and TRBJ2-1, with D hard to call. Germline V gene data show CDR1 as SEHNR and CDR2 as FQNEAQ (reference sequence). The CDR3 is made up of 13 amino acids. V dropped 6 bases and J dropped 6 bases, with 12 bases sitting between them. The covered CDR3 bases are TGTGCCAGCAGTGGAGTTCTAGTCAATGAG. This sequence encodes CASSGVLVNE. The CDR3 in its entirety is CASSGVLVNEQFF.

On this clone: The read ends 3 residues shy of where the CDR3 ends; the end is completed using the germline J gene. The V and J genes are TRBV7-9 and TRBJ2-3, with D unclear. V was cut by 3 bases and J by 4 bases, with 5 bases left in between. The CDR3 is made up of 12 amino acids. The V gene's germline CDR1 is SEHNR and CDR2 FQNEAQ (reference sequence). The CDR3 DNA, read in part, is TGTGCCAGCAGCTTCCGGGCAGATACG. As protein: CASSFRADT. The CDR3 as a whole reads CASSFRADTQYF.

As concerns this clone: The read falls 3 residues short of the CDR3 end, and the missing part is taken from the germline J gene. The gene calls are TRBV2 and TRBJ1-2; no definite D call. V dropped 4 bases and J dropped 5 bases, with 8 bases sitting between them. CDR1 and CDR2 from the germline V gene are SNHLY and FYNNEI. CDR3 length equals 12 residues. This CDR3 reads CASSVGGYGYTF. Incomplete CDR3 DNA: TGTGCCAGCAGTGTTGGAGGGTATGGC.

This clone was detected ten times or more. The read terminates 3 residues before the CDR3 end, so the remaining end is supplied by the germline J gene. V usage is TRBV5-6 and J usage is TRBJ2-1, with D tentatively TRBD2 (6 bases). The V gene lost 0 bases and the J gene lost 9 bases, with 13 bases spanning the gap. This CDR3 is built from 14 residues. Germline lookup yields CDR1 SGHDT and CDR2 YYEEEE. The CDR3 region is CASSLGLGIGEQFF. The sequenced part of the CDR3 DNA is TGTGCCAGCAGCTTGGGACTAGGTATTGGTGAG.

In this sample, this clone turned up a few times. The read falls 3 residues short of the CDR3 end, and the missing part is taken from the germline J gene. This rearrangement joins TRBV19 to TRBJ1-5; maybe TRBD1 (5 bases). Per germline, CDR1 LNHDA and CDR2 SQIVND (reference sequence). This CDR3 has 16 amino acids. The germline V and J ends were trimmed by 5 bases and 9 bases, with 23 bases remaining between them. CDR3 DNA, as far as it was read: TGTGCCAGTAGTCCCGAGGGACTCCCCTCGATGAGGCCC. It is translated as CASSPEGLPSMRP. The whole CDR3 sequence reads CASSPEGLPSMRPQHF.

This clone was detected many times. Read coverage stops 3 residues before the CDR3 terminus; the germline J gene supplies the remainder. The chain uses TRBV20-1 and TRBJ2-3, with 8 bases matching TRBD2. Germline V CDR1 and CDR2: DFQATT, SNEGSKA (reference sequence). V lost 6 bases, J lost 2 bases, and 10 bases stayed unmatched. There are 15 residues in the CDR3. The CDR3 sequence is CSAPRRLAYTDTQYF. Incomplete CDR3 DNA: TGCAGTGCACCCAGGCGACTAGCGTACACAGATACG.

The CDR3 sequence is CASSYLGGMEETQYF. The DNA read from the CDR3 is TGTGCCAGCAGTTACCTAGGGGGCATGGAAGAGACC. The rearrangement links TRBV6-2 or TRBV6-3 to TRBJ2-5, with 7 bases that match TRBD1. The CDR3 end is not reached by the read, which stops 3 residues before it; the germline J gene fills it in. J gave up 3 bases and V 2 bases, and 6 bases lay outside the gene matches. The CDR3 consists of 15 residues. CDR1 MNHEY and CDR2 SVGEGT come from the germline V gene.

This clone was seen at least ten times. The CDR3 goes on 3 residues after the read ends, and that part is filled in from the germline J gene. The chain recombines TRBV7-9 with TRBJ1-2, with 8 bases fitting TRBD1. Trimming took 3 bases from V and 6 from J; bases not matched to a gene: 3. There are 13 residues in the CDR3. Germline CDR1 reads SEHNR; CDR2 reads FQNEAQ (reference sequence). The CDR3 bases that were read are TGTGCCAGCAGCTTCGGACAGGGCGATGGC. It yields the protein CASSFGQGDG. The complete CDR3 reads CASSFGQGDGYTF.

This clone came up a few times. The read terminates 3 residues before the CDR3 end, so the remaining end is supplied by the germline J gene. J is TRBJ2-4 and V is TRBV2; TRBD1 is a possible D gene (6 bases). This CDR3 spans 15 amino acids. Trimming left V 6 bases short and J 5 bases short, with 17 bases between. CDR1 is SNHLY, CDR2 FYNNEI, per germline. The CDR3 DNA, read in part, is TGTGCCAGCAGGATGAATGGACAGCGTCAAAACATT. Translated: CASRMNGQRQNI. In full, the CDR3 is CASRMNGQRQNIQYF.

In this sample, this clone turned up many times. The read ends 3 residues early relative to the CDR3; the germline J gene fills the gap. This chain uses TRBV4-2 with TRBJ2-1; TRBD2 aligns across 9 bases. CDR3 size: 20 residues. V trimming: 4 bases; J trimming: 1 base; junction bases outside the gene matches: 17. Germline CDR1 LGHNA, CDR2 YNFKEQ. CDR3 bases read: TGTGCCAGCAGCCCGCAGTTAGCGGGAGCGAAGGCAATATCCTACAATGAG. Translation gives CASSPQLAGAKAISYNE. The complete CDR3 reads CASSPQLAGAKAISYNEQFF.

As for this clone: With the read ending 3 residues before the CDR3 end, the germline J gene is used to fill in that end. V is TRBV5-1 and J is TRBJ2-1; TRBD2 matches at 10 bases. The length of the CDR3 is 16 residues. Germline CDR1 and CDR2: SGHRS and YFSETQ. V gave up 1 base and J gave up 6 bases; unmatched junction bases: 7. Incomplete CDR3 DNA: TGCGCCAGCAGCTTGACCTCTAGCGGGGGCACCAATGAG. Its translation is CASSLTSSGGTNE. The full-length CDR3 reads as CASSLTSSGGTNEQFF. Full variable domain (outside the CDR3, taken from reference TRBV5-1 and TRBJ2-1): KAGVTQTPRYLIKTRGQQVTLSCSPISGHRSVSWYQQTPGQGLQFLFEYFSETQRNKGNFPGRFSGRQFSNSRSEMNVSTLELGDSALYLCASSLTSSGGTNEQFFGPGTRLTVL.

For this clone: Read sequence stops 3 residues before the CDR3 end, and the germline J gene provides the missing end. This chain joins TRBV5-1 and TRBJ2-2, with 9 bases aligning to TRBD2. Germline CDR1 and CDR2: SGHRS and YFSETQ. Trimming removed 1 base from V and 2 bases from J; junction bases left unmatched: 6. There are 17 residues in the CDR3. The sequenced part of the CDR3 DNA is TGCGCCAGCAGCTTGTCCAGTAGCGGGGGCAACACCGGGGAG. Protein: CASSLSSSGGNTGE. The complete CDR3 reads CASSLSSSGGNTGELFF.

The CDR3 DNA, read in part, is TGTGCCAGCAGTCGGGACTATGACAATGAG. Translated, it gives CASSRDYDNE. The CDR3 as a whole reads CASSRDYDNEQFF. The rearrangement joins TRBV2 to TRBJ2-1; 7 bases line up with TRBD2. Read sequence stops 3 residues before the CDR3 end, and the germline J gene provides the missing end. The V gene's germline CDR1 is SNHLY and CDR2 FYNNEI. V shed 5 bases and J 5 bases; nucleotides not matched to a gene: 3. There are 13 residues in the CDR3.

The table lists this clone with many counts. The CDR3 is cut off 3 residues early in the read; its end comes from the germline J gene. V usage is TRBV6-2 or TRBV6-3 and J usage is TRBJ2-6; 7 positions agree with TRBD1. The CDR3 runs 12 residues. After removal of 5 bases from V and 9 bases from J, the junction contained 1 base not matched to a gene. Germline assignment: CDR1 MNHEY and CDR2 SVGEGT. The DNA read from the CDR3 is TGTGCCAGCAGTAGGGACAGCAACGTC. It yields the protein CASSRDSNV. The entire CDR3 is CASSRDSNVLTF.

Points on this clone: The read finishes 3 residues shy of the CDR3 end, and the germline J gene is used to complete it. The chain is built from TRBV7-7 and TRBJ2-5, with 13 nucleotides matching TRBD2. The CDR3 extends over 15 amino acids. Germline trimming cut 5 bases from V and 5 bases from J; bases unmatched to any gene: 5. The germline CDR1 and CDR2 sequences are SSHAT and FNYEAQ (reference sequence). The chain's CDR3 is CASSRGTSGAETQYF. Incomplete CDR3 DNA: TGTGCCAGCAGCCGCGGGACTAGCGGGGCGGAGACC.